These T cell receptor beta chains were read from a single sample in a study of T-cell reconstitution after alpha-beta-depleted transplantation in children. One entry per CDR3 protein results from TCRdb running MiXCR on the PCR reads. The table records about 830,000 distinct CDR3 sequences, roughly 15% of them present only once. The material sequenced was PBMCs, mostly from graft donor cells, taken 360 days after TCRalphabeta/CD19-depleted stem cell transplant. These TCRs come from a male patient between 10 and 17 years old who had a stem cell transplant for acute lymphoblastic leukemia, so the T cells may come from the graft donor. Each CDR3 is given with its conserved first and last residue. Each record gives: CDR3 DNA, CDR3 protein, V gene, J gene, clone size, D gene. D genes are given only for firm matches. The size of a clone is reported for some rows only, either as once, few or many, or as a class for expanded clones.

CDR3nt: TGTGCCAGCAGTTTTCAAAAGATGGACGACTATGGCGGGAGGCCCACAGATACGCAGTATTTT
CDR3aa: CASSFQKMDDYGGRPTDTQYF
v_gene: TRBV12-3/TRBV12-4
j_gene: TRBJ2-3
abundance: few
d_gene: TRBD2

CDR3nt: TGTGCCAGCACTTTATGGGGGGTTAGGGACGGCTTCTCTGGGGCCAACGTCCTGACTTTC
CDR3aa: CASTLWGVRDGFSGANVLTF
v_gene: TRBV27
j_gene: TRBJ2-6
abundance: once
d_gene: .

CDR3nt: TGTGCCAGCTCAAACAGGGGAGATGGCTACGAGCAGTACTTC
CDR3aa: CASSNRGDGYEQYF
v_gene: TRBV18
j_gene: TRBJ2-7
abundance: many
d_gene: TRBD1

CDR3nt: TGCAGTGCTAGAGCCCCGAGGGGACTAGCGCGAAATGAGCAGTTCTTC
CDR3aa: CSARAPRGLARNEQFF
v_gene: TRBV20-1
j_gene: TRBJ2-1
abundance: few
d_gene: TRBD2

CDR3nt: TGCGCCAGCAGCTTGATCCCAGGCACAACTAATGAAAAACTGTTTTTT
CDR3aa: CASSLIPGTTNEKLFF
v_gene: TRBV5-1
j_gene: TRBJ1-4
abundance: few
d_gene: .

CDR3nt: TGTGCCAGCTCACCCCACTCCTACGAGCAGTACTTC
CDR3aa: CASSPHSYEQYF
v_gene: TRBV18
j_gene: TRBJ2-7
abundance: many
d_gene: .

CDR3nt: TGCAGCGTCGGGACTAGTAAGGCCTACGAGCAGTACTTC
CDR3aa: CSVGTSKAYEQYF
v_gene: TRBV29-1
j_gene: TRBJ2-7
abundance: many
d_gene: TRBD2

CDR3nt: TGCGCCAGCAGCCCATTTGGCGGGAGTGGTGCCAATGAGCAGTTCTTC
CDR3aa: CASSPFGGSGANEQFF
v_gene: TRBV5-1
j_gene: TRBJ2-1
abundance: .
d_gene: TRBD2

CDR3nt: TGTGCCATCCTGGCGGGCAGGGCGAGCTCTGGAAACACCATATATTTT
CDR3aa: CAILAGRASSGNTIYF
v_gene: TRBV21-1
j_gene: TRBJ1-3
abundance: .
d_gene: .

CDR3nt: TGTGCCACCAGTTCGGACGGCTACGAGCAGTACTTC
CDR3aa: CATSSDGYEQYF
v_gene: TRBV24-1
j_gene: TRBJ2-7
abundance: .
d_gene: .

CDR3nt: TGTGCCAGCAGCTTAGCCCTCGGTCTAGCGGGTGCCCTTCCCTACGAGCAGTACTTC
CDR3aa: CASSLALGLAGALPYEQYF
v_gene: TRBV13
j_gene: TRBJ2-7
abundance: .
d_gene: TRBD2

CDR3nt: TGTGCCAGCAGTTTTGGACGGGACTATGGCTACACCTTC
CDR3aa: CASSFGRDYGYTF
v_gene: TRBV27
j_gene: TRBJ1-2
abundance: many
d_gene: .

CDR3nt: TGCAGTGCTGGCCAGGGACGTTGGCCCTACGAGCAGTACTTC
CDR3aa: CSAGQGRWPYEQYF
v_gene: TRBV20-1
j_gene: TRBJ2-7
abundance: .
d_gene: .

CDR3nt: TGTGCCAGCAGGCCCCGGGGGAAACGGGGGGACGCTGAGCAGTTCTTC
CDR3aa: CASRPRGKRGDAEQFF
v_gene: TRBV28
j_gene: TRBJ2-1
abundance: few
d_gene: TRBD2

CDR3nt: TGTGCCACCAGTGGGGGATCTAAGACTCACAACAATGAGCAGTTCTTC
CDR3aa: CATSGGSKTHNNEQFF
v_gene: TRBV24-1
j_gene: TRBJ2-1
abundance: few
d_gene: .

CDR3nt: TGTGCCAGCAGTTTTGAACCGTTGGGGGCTGGGGCCAACGTCCTGACTTTC
CDR3aa: CASSFEPLGAGANVLTF
v_gene: TRBV27
j_gene: TRBJ2-6
abundance: .
d_gene: .

CDR3nt: TGCAGCGTTGAAGATTCCCTCGAGACAGGGGGTGAGCAGTTCTTC
CDR3aa: CSVEDSLETGGEQFF
v_gene: TRBV29-1
j_gene: TRBJ2-1
abundance: few
d_gene: TRBD1

CDR3nt: TGTGCCAGCAGTCACGATCCCACTCCCAGCCGGGAGCTGTTTTTT
CDR3aa: CASSHDPTPSRELFF
v_gene: TRBV7-8
j_gene: TRBJ2-2
abundance: .
d_gene: .

CDR3nt: TGCGCCAGCAGCTACTTTATTGGACAGCCCTTAGCCTACGAGCAGTACTTC
CDR3aa: CASSYFIGQPLAYEQYF
v_gene: TRBV5-1
j_gene: TRBJ2-7
abundance: few
d_gene: .

CDR3nt: TGCGCCAGCAGCCAACAACAGGGATTAGCCTATGGCTACACCTTC
CDR3aa: CASSQQQGLAYGYTF
v_gene: TRBV4-1
j_gene: TRBJ1-2
abundance: .
d_gene: .

CDR3nt: TGTGCCAGCAGCCAGGGACAGGGTTGGGACGAGCAGTACTTC
CDR3aa: CASSQGQGWDEQYF
v_gene: TRBV14
j_gene: TRBJ2-7
abundance: few
d_gene: TRBD1

CDR3nt: TGCAGTGCTAGCTTGGCAGGGGTCCACACCGGGGAGCTGTTTTTT
CDR3aa: CSASLAGVHTGELFF
v_gene: TRBV20-1
j_gene: TRBJ2-2
abundance: many
d_gene: .

CDR3nt: TGTGCCAGCAGCTTACTTCCGGGAGGGATGACAGATACGCAGTATTTT
CDR3aa: CASSLLPGGMTDTQYF
v_gene: TRBV7-2
j_gene: TRBJ2-3
abundance: .
d_gene: TRBD2

CDR3nt: TGTGCCATCAGTGAAAAGGGAGACGAGCAGTACTTC
CDR3aa: CAISEKGDEQYF
v_gene: TRBV10-3
j_gene: TRBJ2-7
abundance: .
d_gene: .

CDR3nt: TGCGCCAGCAGCCAAGATTTAGGGAGGTCCTACGAGCAGTACTTC
CDR3aa: CASSQDLGRSYEQYF
v_gene: TRBV4-1
j_gene: TRBJ2-7
abundance: few
d_gene: .

CDR3nt: TGTGCCATCAGTGTCACAGGGGGATCGACCTACGAGCAGTACTTC
CDR3aa: CAISVTGGSTYEQYF
v_gene: TRBV10-3
j_gene: TRBJ2-7
abundance: few
d_gene: TRBD1